The present T cell receptor beta chain was sequenced within a study of CD8+CD57+ T cells in acquired aplastic anemia (dated by TCRdb to 2016 to 2019). For context, the study as a whole: A mean of 3.2 ug of DNA, ranging from roughly 0.18 to 30 ug, was extracted from sorted CD4+ and CD8+ cells. CD8+CD57+ expansion was defined as frequency above the mean frequency observed in healthy subjects. Points the paper makes about the study in general: Around 27 CD8+ CDR3 sequences were found in both patients and controls but appeared to be highly expressed in patients and within the immunodominant clones of the patients. Between patients and healthy controls, no significant difference in CD8+ Simpson's diversity was found (P=0.060).

Genomic DNA served as template for TCR beta VDJ combination and CDR3 sequence profiling. An Illumina HiSeq 2000 was used for TCR repertoire sequencing. The authors' pipeline ran thus. TRBV/TRBJ rearrangement plots, CDR3 size and DJ length profiles, and Simpson's diversity index were used to assess repertoires. The most abundant DNA sequence in the deep sequencing data was defined as the immunodominant clone. CDR3 amino acid sequences were screened for sharing across subjects and were compared with published repertoires and the VDJdb database. TCRdb's own reprocessing of the public reads used fastp at Q25 and MiXCR and kept productive beta chains. Rows are combined by CDR3 protein, so each entry shows the most common genes and DNA. The V and J calls here are based on TCRdb, not the publication. A total of 150,000 or so distinct CDR3 sequences appear in this sample, 45% to 55% of them only once. The leading ten clones occupy 0.85% to 1.3% of the sample.

The patients picked for sequencing were ones in whom flow cytometry had shown an expansion of CD8+CD57+ cells. All patients had severe acquired aplastic anemia diagnosed by International Study of Aplastic Anemia and Agranulocytosis and Camitta criteria. Patients had received no therapy at the time of blood sampling. In the study, sorted CD4+ and CD8+ blood T cells from patients with severe aplastic anemia and from healthy subjects underwent deep sequencing of TCR repertoires. Patients were enrolled in the USA under clinicaltrials.gov protocols 00001620, 01623167, 00001397, 00071045, 00081523 and 00961064. Ficoll-Paque density gradient centrifugation was used to isolate peripheral blood mononuclear cells. CD4+ and CD8+ T cells were sorted by FACS or magnetic beads before DNA extraction. The CDR3, from cysteine to phenylalanine, totals 14 residues. Only the CDR3 DNA is retained, 42 bases long and in frame from the first base. CDR1 MNHEY and CDR2 SMNVEV were looked up in the germline V gene (reference sequence). The V and J ends are trimmed by 5 bases and 1 base, leaving 11 bases between them.

In its sample, this clonotype was seen a few times. Its recognized antigen is unknown. Qualities for individual bases were not recorded, and no much larger clone is one base off. This sequence originates from a human donor with aplastic anemia. The rearranged chain carries TRBV27 and TRBJ2-5, with the D gene uncertain. Sequenced input: sorted CD4+, CD8+, or CD8+CD57+ T cells (not recorded which) from PBMCs. The CDR3: CASSLVGFQETQYF. The DNA is TGTGCCAGCAGTCTGGTGGGATTCCAAGAGACCCAGTACTTC.